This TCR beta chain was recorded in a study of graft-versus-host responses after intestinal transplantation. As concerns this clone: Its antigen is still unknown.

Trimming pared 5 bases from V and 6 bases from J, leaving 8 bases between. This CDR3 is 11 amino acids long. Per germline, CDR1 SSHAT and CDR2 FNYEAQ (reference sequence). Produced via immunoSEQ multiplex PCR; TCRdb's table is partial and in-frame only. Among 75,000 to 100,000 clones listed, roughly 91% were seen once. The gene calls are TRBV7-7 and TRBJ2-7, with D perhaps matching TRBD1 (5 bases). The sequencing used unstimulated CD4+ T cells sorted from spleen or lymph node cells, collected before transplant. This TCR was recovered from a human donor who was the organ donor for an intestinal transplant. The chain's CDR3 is CASSLRVEQYF. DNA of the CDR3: TGTGCCAGCAGCCTCAGGGTCGAGCAGTACTTC.